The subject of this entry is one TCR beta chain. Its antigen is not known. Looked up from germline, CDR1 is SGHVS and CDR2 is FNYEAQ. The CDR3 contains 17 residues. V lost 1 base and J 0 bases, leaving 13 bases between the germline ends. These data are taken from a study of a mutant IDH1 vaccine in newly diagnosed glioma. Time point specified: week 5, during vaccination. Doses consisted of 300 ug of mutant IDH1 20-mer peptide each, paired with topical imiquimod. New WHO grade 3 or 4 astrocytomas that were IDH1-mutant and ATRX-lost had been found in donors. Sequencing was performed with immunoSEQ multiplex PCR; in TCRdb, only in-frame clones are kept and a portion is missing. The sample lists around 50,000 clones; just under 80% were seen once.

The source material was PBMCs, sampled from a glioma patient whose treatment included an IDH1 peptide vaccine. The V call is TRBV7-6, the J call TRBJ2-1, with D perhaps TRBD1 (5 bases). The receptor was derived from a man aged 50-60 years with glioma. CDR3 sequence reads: CASSLERGTNSYNEQFF. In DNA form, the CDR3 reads TGTGCCAGCAGCTTAGAAAGGGGCACTAACTCCTACAATGAGCAGTTCTTC.